The subject of this entry is one TCR beta chain. Its target is unknown. Germline V gene sequence: CDR1 DFQATT, CDR2 SNEGSKA (reference sequence). The CDR3 extends over 13 amino acids. V was trimmed by 0 bases and J by 5 bases, leaving 10 bases between them. TCR beta sequences were obtained from blood CD8+ and CD4+ T cells. The data derive from a study of CD8 T cells in Susac syndrome. Study-wide points: The relatively small number of individuals in the TCR sequencing and HLA analysis was acknowledged by the study.

RNA in amounts of 0.5 to 1 ug was reverse transcribed with random hexamers. The immunoSEQ assay covered 54 Vbeta and 13 Jbeta segments for CDR3. TCRdb processed the immunoSEQ multiplex PCR reads anew with MiXCR; each CDR3 protein has one entry. This table has about 120,000 distinct CDR3 sequences, 85% to 95% appearing once. The clonotype originates from a human donor in good health. The chain uses TRBV20-1 and TRBJ1-2, with D perhaps TRBD1 (5 bases). Sequencing was carried out using CD8+ T cells from PBMCs. The CDR3 loop is CSAREGQDYGYTF. CDR3 sequence (DNA): TGCAGTGCTAGAGAGGGGCAGGATTATGGCTACACCTTC.